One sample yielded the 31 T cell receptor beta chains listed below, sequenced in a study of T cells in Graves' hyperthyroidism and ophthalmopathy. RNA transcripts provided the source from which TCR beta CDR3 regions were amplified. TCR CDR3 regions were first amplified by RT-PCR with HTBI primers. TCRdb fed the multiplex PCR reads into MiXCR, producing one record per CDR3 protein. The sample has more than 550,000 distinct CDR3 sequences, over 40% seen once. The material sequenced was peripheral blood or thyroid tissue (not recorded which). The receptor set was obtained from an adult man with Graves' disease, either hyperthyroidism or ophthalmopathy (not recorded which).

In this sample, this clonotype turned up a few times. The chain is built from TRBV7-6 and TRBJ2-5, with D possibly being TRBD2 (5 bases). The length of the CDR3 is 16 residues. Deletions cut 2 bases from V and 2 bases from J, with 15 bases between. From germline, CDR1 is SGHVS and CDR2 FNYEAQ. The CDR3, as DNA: TGTGCCAGCAGCTTAAGTATAGCGACGGTGCAAGAGACCCAGTACTTC. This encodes CASSLSIATVQETQYF. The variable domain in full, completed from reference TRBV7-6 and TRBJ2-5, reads GAGVSQSPRYKVTKRGQDVALRCDPISGHVSLYWYRQALGQGPEFLTYFNYEAQQDKSGLPNDRFSAERPEGSISTLTIQRTEQRDSAMYRCASSLSIATVQETQYFGPGTRLLVL.

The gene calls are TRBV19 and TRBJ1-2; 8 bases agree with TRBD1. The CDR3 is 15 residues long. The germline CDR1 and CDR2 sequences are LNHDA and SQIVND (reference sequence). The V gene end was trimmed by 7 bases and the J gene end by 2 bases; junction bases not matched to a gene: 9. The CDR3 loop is CASTVQGQANYGYTF. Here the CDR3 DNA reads TGTGCCAGTACCGTACAGGGACAGGCCAACTATGGCTACACCTTC.

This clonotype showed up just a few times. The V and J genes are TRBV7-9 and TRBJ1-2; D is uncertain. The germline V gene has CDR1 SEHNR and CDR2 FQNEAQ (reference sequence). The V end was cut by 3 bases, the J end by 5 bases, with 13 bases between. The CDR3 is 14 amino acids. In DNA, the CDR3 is TGTGCCAGCAGCTTTGAGGGTTCGATGTATGGCTACACCTTC. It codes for CASSFEGSMYGYTF.

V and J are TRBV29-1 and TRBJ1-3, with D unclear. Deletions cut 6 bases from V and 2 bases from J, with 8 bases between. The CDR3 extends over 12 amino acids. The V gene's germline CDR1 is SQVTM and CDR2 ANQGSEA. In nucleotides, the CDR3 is TGCAGCGTAGCAGAACCTGGAAACACCATATATTTT. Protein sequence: CSVAEPGNTIYF. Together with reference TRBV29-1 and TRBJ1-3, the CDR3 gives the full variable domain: SAVISQKPSRDICQRGTSLTIQCQVDSQVTMMFWYRQQPGQSLTLIATANQGSEATYESGFVIDKFPISRPNLTFSTLTVSNMSPEDSSIYLCSVAEPGNTIYFGEGSWLTVV.

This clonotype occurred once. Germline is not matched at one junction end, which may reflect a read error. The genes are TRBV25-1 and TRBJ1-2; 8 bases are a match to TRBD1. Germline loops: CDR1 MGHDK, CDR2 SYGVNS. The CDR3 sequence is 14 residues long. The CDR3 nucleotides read TGCGCCAGCAGCCAAGGGACAGGCAGTGGTGGCTACACCTTC. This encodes CASSQGTGSGGYTF.

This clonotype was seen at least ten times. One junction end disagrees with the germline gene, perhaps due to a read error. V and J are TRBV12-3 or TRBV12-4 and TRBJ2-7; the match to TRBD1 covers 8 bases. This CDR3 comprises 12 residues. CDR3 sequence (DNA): TGTGCCAGCAGTTTCGGCCGGACAGGGATCCACTTC. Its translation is CASSFGRTGIHF.

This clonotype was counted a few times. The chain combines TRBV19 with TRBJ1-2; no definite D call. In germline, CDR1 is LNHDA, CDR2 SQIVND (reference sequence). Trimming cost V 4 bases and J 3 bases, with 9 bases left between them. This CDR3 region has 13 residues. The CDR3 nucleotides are TGTGCCAGTAGTAACGAGGGCTACTATGGCTACACCTTC. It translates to CASSNEGYYGYTF.

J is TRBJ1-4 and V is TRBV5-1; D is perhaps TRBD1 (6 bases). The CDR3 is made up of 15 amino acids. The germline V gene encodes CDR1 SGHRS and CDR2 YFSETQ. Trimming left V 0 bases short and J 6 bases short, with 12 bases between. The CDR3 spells CASSLAGALDEKLFF. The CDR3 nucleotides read TGCGCCAGCAGCTTGGCGGGGGCCCTGGATGAAAAACTGTTTTTT.

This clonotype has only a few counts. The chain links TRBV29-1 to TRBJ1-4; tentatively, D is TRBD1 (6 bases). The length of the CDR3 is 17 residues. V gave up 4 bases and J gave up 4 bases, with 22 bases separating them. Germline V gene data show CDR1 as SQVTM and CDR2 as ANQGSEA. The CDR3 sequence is CSVGKTSPTGSNEKLFF. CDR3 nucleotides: TGCAGCGTTGGCAAAACCTCTCCGACAGGCAGTAATGAAAAACTGTTTTTT.

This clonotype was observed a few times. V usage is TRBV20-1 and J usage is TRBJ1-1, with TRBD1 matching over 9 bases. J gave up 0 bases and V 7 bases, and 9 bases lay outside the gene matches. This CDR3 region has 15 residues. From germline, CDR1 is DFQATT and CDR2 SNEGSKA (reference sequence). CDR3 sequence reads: CSVRTGERMNTEAFF. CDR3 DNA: TGCAGTGTCAGGACAGGGGAGAGGATGAACACTGAAGCTTTCTTT.

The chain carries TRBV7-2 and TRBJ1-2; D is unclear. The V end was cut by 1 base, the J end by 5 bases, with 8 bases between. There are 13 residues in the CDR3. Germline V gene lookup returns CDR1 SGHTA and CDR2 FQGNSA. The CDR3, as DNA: TGTACCAGCAGCTTAGGGGGAGGGTATGGCTACACCTTC. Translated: CTSSLGGGYGYTF. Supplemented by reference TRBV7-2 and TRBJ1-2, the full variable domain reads GAGVSQSPSNKVTEKGKDVELRCDPISGHTALYWYRQSLGQGLEFLIYFQGNSAPDKSGLPSDRFSAERTGGSVSTLTIQRTQQEDSAVYLCTSSLGGGYGYTFGSGTRLTVV.

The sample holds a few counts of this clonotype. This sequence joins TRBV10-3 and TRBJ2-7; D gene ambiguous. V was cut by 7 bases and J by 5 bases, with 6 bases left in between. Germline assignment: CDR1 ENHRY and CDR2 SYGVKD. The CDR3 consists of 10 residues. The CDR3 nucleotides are TGTGCCATCAAGACCGACGAGCAGTACTTC. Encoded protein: CAIKTDEQYF.

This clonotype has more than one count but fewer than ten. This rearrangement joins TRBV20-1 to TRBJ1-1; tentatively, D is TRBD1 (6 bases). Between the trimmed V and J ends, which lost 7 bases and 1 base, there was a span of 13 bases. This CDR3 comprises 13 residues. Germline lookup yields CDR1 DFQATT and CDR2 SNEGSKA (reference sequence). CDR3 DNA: TGCAGTGGGTGGAGGGACACGAACACTGAAGCTTTCTTT. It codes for CSGWRDTNTEAFF.

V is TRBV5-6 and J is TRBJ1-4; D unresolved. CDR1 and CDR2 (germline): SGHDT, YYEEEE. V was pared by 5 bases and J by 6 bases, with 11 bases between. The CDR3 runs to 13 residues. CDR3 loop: CASSLLSDEKLFF. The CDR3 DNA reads TGTGCCAGCAGTTTATTATCCGATGAAAAACTGTTTTTT.

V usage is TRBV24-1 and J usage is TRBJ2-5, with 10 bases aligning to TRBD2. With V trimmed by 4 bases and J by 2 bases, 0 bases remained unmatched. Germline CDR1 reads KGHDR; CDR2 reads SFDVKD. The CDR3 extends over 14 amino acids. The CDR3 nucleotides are TGTGCCACCAGTGAACTAGCGGGGCAAGAGACCCAGTACTTC. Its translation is CATSELAGQETQYF.

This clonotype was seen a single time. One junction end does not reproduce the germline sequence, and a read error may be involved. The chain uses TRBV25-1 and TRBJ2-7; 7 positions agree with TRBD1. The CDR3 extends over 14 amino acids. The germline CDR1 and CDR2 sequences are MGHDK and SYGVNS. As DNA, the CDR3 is TGTACCAGCAGACACAGGGGCGAGTCCTACGAGCAGTACTTC. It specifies CTSRHRGESYEQYF.

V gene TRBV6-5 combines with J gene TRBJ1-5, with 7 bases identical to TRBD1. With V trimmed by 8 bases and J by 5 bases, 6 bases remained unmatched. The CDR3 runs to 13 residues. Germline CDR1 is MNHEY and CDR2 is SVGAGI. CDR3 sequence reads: CASATGADQPQHF. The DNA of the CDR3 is TGTGCCAGCGCAACAGGGGCGGATCAGCCCCAGCATTTT.

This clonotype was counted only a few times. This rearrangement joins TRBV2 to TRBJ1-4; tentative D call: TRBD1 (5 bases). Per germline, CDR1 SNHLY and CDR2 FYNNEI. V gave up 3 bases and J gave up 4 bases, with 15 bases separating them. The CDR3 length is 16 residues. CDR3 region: CASSDRAGGNNEKLFF. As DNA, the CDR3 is TGTGCCAGCAGTGACAGGGCTGGCGGGAATAATGAAAAACTGTTTTTT.

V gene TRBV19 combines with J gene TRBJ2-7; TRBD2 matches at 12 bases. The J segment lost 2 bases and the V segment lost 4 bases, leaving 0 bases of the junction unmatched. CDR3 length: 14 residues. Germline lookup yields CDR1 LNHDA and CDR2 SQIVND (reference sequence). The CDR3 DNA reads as TGTGCCAGTAGTACTAGCGGGAGGGCCTACGAGCAGTACTTC. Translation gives CASSTSGRAYEQYF.

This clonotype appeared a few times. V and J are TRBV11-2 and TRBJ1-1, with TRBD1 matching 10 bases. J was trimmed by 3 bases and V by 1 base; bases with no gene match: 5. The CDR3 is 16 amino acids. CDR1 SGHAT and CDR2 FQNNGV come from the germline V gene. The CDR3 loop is CASSLVPGQGDTEAFF. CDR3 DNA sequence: TGTGCCAGCAGCTTAGTACCCGGACAGGGGGACACTGAAGCTTTCTTT.

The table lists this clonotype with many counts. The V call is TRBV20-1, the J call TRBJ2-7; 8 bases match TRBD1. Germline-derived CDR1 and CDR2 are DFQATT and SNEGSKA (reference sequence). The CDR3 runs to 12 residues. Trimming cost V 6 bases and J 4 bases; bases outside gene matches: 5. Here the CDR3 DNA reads TGCAGTGCGGCGGGACAGGATTACGAGCAGTACTTC. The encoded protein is CSAAGQDYEQYF.

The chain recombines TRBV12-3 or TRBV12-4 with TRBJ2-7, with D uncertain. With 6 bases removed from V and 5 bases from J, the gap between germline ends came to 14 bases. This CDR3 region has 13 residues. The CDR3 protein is CASSQGRANEQYF. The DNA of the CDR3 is TGTGCCAGCAGCCAAGGAAGAGCCAACGAGCAGTACTTC.

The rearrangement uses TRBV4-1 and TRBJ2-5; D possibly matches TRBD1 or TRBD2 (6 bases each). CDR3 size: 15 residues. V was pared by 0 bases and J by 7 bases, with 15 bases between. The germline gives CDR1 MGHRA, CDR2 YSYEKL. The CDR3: CASSQEGGSWGTQYF. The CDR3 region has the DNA TGCGCCAGCAGCCAAGAAGGGGGGTCCTGGGGGACCCAGTACTTC.

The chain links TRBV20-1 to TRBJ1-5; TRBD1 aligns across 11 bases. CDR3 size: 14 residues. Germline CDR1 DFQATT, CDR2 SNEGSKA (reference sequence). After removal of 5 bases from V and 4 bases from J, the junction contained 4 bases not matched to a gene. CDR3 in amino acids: CSAAGTGGNQPQHF. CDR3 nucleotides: TGCAGTGCTGCGGGGACAGGGGGTAATCAGCCCCAGCATTTT.

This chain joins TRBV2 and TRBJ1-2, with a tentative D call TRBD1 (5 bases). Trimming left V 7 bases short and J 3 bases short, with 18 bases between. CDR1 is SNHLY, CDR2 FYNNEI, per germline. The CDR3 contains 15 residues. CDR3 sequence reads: CASTYRDGWDYGYTF. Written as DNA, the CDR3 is TGTGCCAGCACTTACCGGGACGGATGGGACTATGGCTACACCTTC.

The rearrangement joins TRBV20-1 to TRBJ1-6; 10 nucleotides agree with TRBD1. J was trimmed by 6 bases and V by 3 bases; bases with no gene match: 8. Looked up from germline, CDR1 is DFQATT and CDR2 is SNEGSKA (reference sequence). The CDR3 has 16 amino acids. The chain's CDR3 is CSARETGGYRNSPLHF. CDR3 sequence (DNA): TGCAGTGCTAGGGAGACAGGGGGCTATCGTAATTCACCCCTCCACTTT.

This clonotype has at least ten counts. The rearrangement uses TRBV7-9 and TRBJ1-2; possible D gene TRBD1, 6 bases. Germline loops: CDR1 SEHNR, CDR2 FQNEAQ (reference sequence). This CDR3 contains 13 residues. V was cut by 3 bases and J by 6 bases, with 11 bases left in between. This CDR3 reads CASSFGGQHGYTF. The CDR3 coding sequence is TGTGCCAGCAGCTTCGGGGGACAACATGGCTACACCTTC.

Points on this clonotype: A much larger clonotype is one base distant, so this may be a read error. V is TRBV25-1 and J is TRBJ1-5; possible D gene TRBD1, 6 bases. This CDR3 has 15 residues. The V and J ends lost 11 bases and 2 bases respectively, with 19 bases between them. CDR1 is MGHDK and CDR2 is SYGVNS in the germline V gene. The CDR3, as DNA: TGTGCCGGTAGTCTAGGGGGGAGCGGCAATCAGCCCCAGCATTTT. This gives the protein CAGSLGGSGNQPQHF. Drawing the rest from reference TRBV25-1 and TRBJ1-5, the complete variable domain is EADIYQTPRYLVIGTGKKITLECSQTMGHDKMYWYQQDPGMELHLIHYSYGVNSTEKGDLSSESTVSRIRTEHFPLTLESARPSHTSQYLCAGSLGGSGNQPQHFGDGTRLSIL.

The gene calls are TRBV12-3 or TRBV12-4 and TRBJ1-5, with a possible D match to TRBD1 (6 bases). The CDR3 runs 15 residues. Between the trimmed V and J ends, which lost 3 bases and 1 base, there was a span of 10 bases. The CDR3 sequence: CASSFGGASNQPQHF. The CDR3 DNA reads TGTGCCAGCAGTTTTGGGGGGGCGAGCAATCAGCCCCAGCATTTT.

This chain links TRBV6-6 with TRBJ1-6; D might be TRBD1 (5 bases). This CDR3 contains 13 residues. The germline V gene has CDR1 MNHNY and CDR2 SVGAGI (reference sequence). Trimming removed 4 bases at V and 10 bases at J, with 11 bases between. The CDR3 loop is CASSLLGGSPLHF. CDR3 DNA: TGTGCCAGCAGTTTATTGGGGGGATCACCCCTCCACTTT.

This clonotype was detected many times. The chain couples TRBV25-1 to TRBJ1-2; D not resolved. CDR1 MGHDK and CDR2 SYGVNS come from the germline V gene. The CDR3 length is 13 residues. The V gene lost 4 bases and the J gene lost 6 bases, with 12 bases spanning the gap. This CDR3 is CASSVGYVHGYTF. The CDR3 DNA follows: TGTGCCAGCAGTGTCGGTTACGTACATGGCTACACCTTC.